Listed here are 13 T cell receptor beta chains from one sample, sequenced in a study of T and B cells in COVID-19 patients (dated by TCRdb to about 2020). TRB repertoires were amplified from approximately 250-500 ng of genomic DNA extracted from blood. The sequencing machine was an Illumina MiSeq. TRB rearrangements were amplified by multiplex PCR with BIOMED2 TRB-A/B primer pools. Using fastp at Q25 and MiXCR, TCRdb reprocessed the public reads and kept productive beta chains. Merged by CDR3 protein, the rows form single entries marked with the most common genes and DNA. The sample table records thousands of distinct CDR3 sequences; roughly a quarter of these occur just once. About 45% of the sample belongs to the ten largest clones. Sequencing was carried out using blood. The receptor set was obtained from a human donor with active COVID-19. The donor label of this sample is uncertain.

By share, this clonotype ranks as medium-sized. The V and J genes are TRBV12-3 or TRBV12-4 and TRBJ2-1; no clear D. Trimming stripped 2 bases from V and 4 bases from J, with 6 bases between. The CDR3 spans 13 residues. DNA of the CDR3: TGTGCCAGCAGTTTATACTCTTACAATGAGCAGTTCTTC. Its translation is CASSLYSYNEQFF.

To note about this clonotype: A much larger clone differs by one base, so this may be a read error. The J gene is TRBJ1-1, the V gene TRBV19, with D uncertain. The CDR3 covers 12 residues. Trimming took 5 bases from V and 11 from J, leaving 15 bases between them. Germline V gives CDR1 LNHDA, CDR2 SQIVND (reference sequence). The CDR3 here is CASSLALGPAFF. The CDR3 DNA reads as TGTGCCAGTAGTTTAGCCTTGGGTCCGGCTTTCTTT.

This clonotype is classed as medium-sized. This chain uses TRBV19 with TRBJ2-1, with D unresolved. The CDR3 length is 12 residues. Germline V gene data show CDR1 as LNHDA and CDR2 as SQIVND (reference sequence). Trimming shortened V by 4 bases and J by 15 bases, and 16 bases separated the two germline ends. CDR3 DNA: TGTGCCAGTAGTACCGACCACCCGGGTCTGTTCTTC. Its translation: CASSTDHPGLFF.

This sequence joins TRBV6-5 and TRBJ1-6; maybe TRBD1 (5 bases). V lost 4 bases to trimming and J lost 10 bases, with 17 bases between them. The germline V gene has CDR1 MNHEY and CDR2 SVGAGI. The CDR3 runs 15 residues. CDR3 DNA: TGTGCCAGCAGTTCCAATCTGGACATAGGATCACCCCTCCACTTT. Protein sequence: CASSSNLDIGSPLHF.

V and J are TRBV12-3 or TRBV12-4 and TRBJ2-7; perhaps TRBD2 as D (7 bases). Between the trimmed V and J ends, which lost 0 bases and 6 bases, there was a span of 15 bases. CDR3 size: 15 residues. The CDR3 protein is CASSLAGGPSGEQYF. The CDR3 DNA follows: TGTGCCAGCAGTTTAGCGGGGGGGCCCTCTGGCGAGCAGTACTTC.

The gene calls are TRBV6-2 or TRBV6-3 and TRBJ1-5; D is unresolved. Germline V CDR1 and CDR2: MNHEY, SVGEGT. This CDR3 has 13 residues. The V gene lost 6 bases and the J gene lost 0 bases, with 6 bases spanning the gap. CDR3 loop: CASSDYSNQPQHF. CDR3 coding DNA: TGTGCCAGCAGCGATTATAGCAATCAGCCCCAGCATTTT.

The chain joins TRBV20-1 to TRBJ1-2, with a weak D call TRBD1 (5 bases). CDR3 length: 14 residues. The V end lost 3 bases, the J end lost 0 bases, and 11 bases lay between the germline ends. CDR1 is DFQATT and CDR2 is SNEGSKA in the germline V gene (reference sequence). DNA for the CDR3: TGCAGTGCTAGTGCAGGGTTCACTAACTATGGCTACACCTTC. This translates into CSASAGFTNYGYTF.

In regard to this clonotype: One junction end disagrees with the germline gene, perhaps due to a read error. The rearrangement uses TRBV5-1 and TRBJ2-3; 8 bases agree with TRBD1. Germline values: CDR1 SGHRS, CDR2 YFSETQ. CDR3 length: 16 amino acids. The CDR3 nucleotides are TGTGCCAGCAGCCAACAAGACAGGGGACGCACAGATACGCAGTATTTT. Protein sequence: CASSQQDRGRTDTQYF.

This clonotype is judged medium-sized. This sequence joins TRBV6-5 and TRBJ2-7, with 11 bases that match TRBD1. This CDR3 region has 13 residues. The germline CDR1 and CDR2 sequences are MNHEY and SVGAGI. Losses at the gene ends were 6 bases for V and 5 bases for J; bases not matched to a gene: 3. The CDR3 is CASRRTGGNEQYF. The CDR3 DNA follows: TGTGCCAGCAGACGGACAGGGGGCAACGAGCAGTACTTC.

CDR3 amino acids: CASSSNRGANYGYTF. For the CDR3, the DNA is TGTGCCAGCAGCTCCAACAGGGGAGCTAACTATGGCTACACCTTC. The rearrangement links TRBV5-4 to TRBJ1-2, with 7 positions matching TRBD1. J gave up 0 bases and V 3 bases, and 5 bases lay outside the gene matches. This CDR3 has 15 amino acids. CDR1 SGHNT and CDR2 YYREEE come from the germline V gene (reference sequence). The full variable domain, its missing parts supplied by reference TRBV5-4 and TRBJ1-2, is ETGVTQSPTHLIKTRGQQVTLRCSSQSGHNTVSWYQQALGQGPQFIFQYYREEENGRGNFPPRFSGLQFPNYSSELNVNALELDDSALYLCASSSNRGANYGYTFGSGTRLTVV.

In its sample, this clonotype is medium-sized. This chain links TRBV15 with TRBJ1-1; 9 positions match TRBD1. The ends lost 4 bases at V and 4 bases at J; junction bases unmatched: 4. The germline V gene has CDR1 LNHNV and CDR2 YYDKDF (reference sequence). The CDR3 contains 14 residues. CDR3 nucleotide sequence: TGTGCCACCAGCAAGGACAGGGGAGGCACTGAAGCTTTCTTT. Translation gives CATSKDRGGTEAFF.

The CDR3 DNA reads as TGTGCCAGCAGCGTGGAACCCGGGACAGGGTTCTACGAGCAGTACTTC. Its protein product is CASSVEPGTGFYEQYF. This chain uses TRBV9 with TRBJ2-7, with 9 bases matching TRBD1. Germline CDR1 SGDLS, CDR2 YYNGEE. J was trimmed by 3 bases and V by 2 bases; bases with no gene match: 9. This CDR3 comprises 16 residues.

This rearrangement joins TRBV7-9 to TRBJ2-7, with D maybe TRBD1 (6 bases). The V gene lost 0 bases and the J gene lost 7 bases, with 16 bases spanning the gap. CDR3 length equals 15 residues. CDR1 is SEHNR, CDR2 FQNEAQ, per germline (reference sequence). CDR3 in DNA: TGTGCCAGCAGCTTAGCCGGCTGGGACAACGGGGAGCAGTACTTC. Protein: CASSLAGWDNGEQYF.